In its sample, the clone carrying this TCR beta chain was seen a few times. Its antigen is not identified. These data come from a study of cytomegalovirus exposure and HLA in healthy donors. The primer mix had 60 Vbeta and 13 Jbeta primers. TCRdb's copy holds only in-frame clones and misses some; the assay was immunoSEQ multiplex PCR. The table lists 87,000 or so clones, 6.5% to 8% of them singletons. The CDR3 runs to 15 residues. Germline V gene data show CDR1 as MDHEN and CDR2 as SYDVKM. V lost 2 bases, J lost 7 bases, and 4 bases stayed unmatched. Study results and limitations: A cluster of highly shared sequence variants was likely a sequencing artifact.

Source material: PBMCs. The clonotype comes from a man aged 50 to 60 in good health and CMV-seronegative. V and J are TRBV28 and TRBJ2-1; 11 bases match TRBD2. The CDR3 nucleotides read TGTGCCAGCAGTTTACCCCTAGCGGGGGGTAATGAGCAGTTCTTC. Amino acid sequence: CASSLPLAGGNEQFF. Filled out from reference TRBV28 and TRBJ2-1, the complete variable domain reads DVKVTQSSRYLVKRTGEKVFLECVQDMDHENMFWYRQDPGLGLRLIYFSYDVKMKEKGDIPEGYSVSREKKERFSLILESASTNQTSMYLCASSLPLAGGNEQFFGPGTRLTVL.